The 2 T cell receptor beta chains reported below all come from one sample, sequenced in a study of T-cell reconstitution after alpha-beta-depleted transplantation in children. A library of TCRbeta sequences, prepared with unique molecular identifiers, was generated. TCRdb analysed the PCR reads with MiXCR anew, one entry per CDR3 protein. This table holds around 490,000 distinct CDR3 sequences, over 10% found once. The source material was PBMCs, mostly from graft donor cells, sampled 180 days after TCRalphabeta/CD19-depleted stem cell transplant. The origin of the receptors is a female patient between 2 and 15 years old who had a stem cell transplant for aplastic anemia, so the T cells may come from the graft donor.

This clonotype has more than one count but fewer than ten. The chain recombines TRBV29-1 with TRBJ2-5; 14 bases map to TRBD2. CDR3 length equals 16 residues. Germline values: CDR1 SQVTM, CDR2 ANQGSEA. J lost 4 bases, V lost 4 bases, and 8 bases had no gene match. For the CDR3, the DNA is TGCAGCGTTGTGAGACTAGCGGGAGGGCCTCGAGAGACCCAGTACTTC. This gives the protein CSVVRLAGGPRETQYF. The whole variable domain, filled in from reference TRBV29-1 and TRBJ2-5, reads SAVISQKPSRDICQRGTSLTIQCQVDSQVTMMFWYRQQPGQSLTLIATANQGSEATYESGFVIDKFPISRPNLTFSTLTVSNMSPEDSSIYLCSVVRLAGGPRETQYFGPGTRLLVL.

This clonotype was counted only a few times. The genes are TRBV20-1 and TRBJ2-7, with D tentatively TRBD2 (5 bases). Germline CDR1 reads DFQATT; CDR2 reads SNEGSKA (reference sequence). Between the trimmed V and J ends, which lost 4 bases and 0 bases, there was a span of 13 bases. This CDR3 has 14 amino acids. CDR3: CSANDPRDSYEQYF. In DNA form, the CDR3 reads TGCAGTGCTAACGACCCGAGGGACTCCTACGAGCAGTACTTC.